Included here is one T cell receptor beta chain sequence, with context. Its antigen is not known. Read coverage stops 3 residues before the CDR3 terminus; the germline J gene supplies the remainder. V trimming: 6 bases; J trimming: 2 bases; junction bases outside the gene matches: 3. Germline V gene data show CDR1 as SGHRS and CDR2 as YFSETQ. This CDR3 spans 14 amino acids. The data stem from a study of T cell clonality in common variable immunodeficiency. TCRdb's table, derived via immunoSEQ multiplex PCR, lists solely in-frame clones and lacks some. The specimen has 25,000 to 35,000 clones, none found just once. General study points: Reportedly, TCR beta sequences from common variable immunodeficiency showed fewer deletions and N-nucleotide insertions. CVID patient heterogeneity limited repertoire-clinical complication correlations. Compared with healthy controls, CVID subjects showed increased TCRbeta clonality, mostly in about a third.

The sequencing input was peripheral blood mononuclear cells. The clonotype was recovered from a person aged 18 to 70 in good health. The chain recombines TRBV5-1 with TRBJ2-3, with 10 bases matching TRBD2. The DNA read from the CDR3 is TGCGCCAGCATAGCGGGGGGCCCCACAGATACG. Encoded protein: CASIAGGPTDT. The full CDR3 protein reads CASIAGGPTDTQYF. Looking up the rest from reference TRBV5-1 and TRBJ2-3 gives the full variable domain: KAGVTQTPRYLIKTRGQQVTLSCSPISGHRSVSWYQQTPGQGLQFLFEYFSETQRNKGNFPGRFSGRQFSNSRSEMNVSTLELGDSALYLCASIAGGPTDTQYFGPGTRLTVL.